A selection of T cell receptor beta chains follows, all from one sample in a study of vaccination effects on CD4 cells after COVID-19. Clones were read by immunoSEQ multiplex PCR, and TCRdb kept only the in-frame ones, dropping some. The data show tens of thousands of clones, with more than 70% seen just once and roughly 2% held by the top ten. Their antigens remain unidentified. Sequenced here: CD4+ T cells from PBMCs cultured without peptide, sampled before COVID-19 vaccination. These receptors came from a human donor who received a COVID-19 vaccine. The CDR3 runs from the conserved cysteine through the conserved F or W. A D gene is named only where the DNA matches it firmly.

TRBV5-1	TRBD2	CASSSLAGGNTDTQYF
TRBV27	NA	CASSSLGNNQPQHF
TRBV12-3/TRBV12-4	NA	CASSLQRLEAFF
TRBV21-1	NA	CASSSPRPNQPQHF
TRBV2	NA	CASSEHTNTEAFF
TRBV2	NA	CASKGTYTDTQYF
TRBV5-6	TRBD1	CASSAGTGAGNTIYF
TRBV7-3	NA	CASSLTGRTQETQYF
TRBV12-2	NA	CASRLRGREMNTEAFF
TRBV13	NA	CASSLGRGGWLYGYTF
TRBV2	NA	CASNGPYLNSPLHF
TRBV9	NA	CASSASLNTEAFF
TRBV7-2	NA	CASSPGRGRETQYF
TRBV5-1	TRBD1	CASSLEVAGGHGYTF
TRBV6-1	NA	CASSEAGGVRTPLHF
TRBV27	TRBD1	CASSLYGQGPNYGYTF
TRBV20-1	NA	CSANANTEAFF
TRBV2	NA	CASSEGRALNTEAFF
TRBV3-1/TRBV3-2	TRBD1	CASSLGQGGSPLHF
TRBV5-5	NA	CASSSADSRQETQYF
TRBV23-1	TRBD1	CASSQRSDRGNTEAFF
TRBV7-2	NA	CASSLGLRTPRRSPLHF
TRBV10-3	NA	CAISDYLSGNGYTF
TRBV18	NA	CASSSGRVQSGANVLTF
TRBV5-8	TRBD1	CASSSYQLTGFTDTQYF
TRBV5-1	NA	CASSFGNYGYTF
TRBV25-1	NA	CASSASRGAGNTIYF
TRBV7-9	NA	CASSRDTYSGANVLTF
TRBV27	NA	CASSLLGNTGELFF
TRBV18	TRBD2	CASSPLTLAGGTDTQYF
TRBV9	TRBD1	CASSVNQGERNTIYF
TRBV4-1	NA	CASSQVVPMATGELFF
TRBV18	NA	CASSPFAPGELFF
TRBV28	NA	CASSRRGTGANVLTF
TRBV28	NA	CASSWSSFGTKQETQYF
TRBV7-2	NA	CASSLSLHGNEKLFF